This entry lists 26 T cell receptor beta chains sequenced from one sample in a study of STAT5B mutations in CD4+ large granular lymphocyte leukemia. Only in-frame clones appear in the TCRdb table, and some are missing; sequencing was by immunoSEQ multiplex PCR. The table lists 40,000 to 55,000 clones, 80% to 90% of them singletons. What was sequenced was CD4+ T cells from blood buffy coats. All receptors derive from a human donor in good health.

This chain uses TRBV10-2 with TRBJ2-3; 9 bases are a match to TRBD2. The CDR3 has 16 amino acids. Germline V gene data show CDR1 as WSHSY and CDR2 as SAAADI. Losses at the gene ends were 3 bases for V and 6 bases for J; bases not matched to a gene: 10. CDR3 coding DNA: TGCGCCAGCAGTGACCGCGGCGGGAGGGCCGGGGATACGCAGTATTTT. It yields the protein CASSDRGGRAGDTQYF.

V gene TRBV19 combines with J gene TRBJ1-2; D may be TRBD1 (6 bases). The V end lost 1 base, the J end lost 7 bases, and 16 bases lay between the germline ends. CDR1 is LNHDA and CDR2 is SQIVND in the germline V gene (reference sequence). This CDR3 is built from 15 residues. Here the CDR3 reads CASSIGPTGNRGYTF. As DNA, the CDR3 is TGTGCCAGTAGTATAGGCCCAACAGGGAACCGTGGCTACACCTTC.

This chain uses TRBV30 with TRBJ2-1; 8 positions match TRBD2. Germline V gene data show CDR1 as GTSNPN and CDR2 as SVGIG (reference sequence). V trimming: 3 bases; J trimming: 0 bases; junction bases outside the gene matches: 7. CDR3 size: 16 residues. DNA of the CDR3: TGTGCCTGGAGCCCCGCTCTAGCGGGCTCCTACAATGAGCAGTTCTTC. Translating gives CAWSPALAGSYNEQFF.

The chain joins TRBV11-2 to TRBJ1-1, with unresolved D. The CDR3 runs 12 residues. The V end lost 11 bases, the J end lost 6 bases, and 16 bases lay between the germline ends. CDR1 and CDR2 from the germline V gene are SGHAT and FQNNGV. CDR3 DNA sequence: TGTGCCTGCGAGAGTGCCTACGCTGAAGCTTTCTTT. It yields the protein CACESAYAEAFF.

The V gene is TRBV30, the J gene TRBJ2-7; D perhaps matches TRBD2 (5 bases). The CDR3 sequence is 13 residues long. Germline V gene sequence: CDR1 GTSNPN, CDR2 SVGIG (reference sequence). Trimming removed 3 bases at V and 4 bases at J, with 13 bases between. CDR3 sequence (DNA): TGTGCCTGGAGCGGGGTCCTTGGATACGAGCAGTACTTC. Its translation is CAWSGVLGYEQYF.

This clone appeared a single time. In nucleotides, the CDR3 is TGTGCCAGCAGCCCGTATAGGGAGCAGCCCGAGCAGTACTTC. This sequence encodes CASSPYREQPEQYF. The chain joins TRBV7-2 to TRBJ2-7; D possibly corresponds to TRBD2 (5 bases). V gave up 5 bases and J gave up 6 bases, with 17 bases separating them. The length of the CDR3 is 14 residues. Germline V gene lookup returns CDR1 SGHTA and CDR2 FQGNSA.

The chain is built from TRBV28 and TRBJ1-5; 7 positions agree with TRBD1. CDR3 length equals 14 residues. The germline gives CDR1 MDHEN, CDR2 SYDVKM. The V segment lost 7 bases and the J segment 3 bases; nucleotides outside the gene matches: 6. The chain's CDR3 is CASTQGGANQPQHF. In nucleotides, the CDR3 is TGTGCCAGCACCCAGGGGGGAGCCAATCAGCCCCAGCATTTT.

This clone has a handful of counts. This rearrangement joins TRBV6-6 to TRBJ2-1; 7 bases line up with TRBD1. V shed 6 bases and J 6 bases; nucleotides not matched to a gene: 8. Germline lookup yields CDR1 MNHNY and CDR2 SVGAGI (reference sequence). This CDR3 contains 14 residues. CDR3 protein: CASSESGTVNEQFF. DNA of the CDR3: TGTGCCAGCAGCGAATCCGGGACAGTCAATGAGCAGTTCTTC.

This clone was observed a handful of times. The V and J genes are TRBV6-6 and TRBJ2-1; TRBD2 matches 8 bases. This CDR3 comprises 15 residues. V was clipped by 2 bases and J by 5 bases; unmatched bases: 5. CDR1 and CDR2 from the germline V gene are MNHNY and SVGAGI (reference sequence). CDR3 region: CASSYKTSEHNEQFF. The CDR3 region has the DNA TGTGCCAGCAGTTACAAGACTAGCGAGCACAATGAGCAGTTCTTC.

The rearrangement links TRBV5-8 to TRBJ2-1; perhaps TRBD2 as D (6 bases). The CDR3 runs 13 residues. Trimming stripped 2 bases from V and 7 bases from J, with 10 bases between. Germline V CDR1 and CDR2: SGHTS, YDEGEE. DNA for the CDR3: TGTGCCAGCAGCTTAATGGGAGGTAATGAGCAGTTCTTC. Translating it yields CASSLMGGNEQFF.

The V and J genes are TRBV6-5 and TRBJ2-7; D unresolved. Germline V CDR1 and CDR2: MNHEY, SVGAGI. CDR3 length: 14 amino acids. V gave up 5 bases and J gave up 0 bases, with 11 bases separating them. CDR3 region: CASSTASISYEQYF. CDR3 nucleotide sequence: TGTGCCAGCAGTACCGCATCGATCTCCTACGAGCAGTACTTC.

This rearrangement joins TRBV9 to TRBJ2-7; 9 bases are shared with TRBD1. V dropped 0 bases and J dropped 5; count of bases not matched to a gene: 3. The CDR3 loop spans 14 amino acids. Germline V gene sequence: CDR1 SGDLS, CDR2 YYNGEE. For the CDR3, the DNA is TGTGCCAGCAGCGTAGGAGGACAGGGGCACGAGCAGTACTTC. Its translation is CASSVGGQGHEQYF. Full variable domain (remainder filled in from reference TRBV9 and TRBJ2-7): DSGVTQTPKHLITATGQRVTLRCSPRSGDLSVYWYQQSLDQGLQFLIQYYNGEERAKGNILERFSAQQFPDLHSELNLSSLELGDSALYFCASSVGGQGHEQYFGPGTRLTVT.

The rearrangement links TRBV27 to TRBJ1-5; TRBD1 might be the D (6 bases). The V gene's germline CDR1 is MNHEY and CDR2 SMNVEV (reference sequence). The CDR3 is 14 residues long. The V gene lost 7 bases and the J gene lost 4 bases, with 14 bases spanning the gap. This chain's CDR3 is CASKGGHSNQPQHF. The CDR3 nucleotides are TGTGCCAGCAAAGGGGGACACTCGAATCAGCCCCAGCATTTT.

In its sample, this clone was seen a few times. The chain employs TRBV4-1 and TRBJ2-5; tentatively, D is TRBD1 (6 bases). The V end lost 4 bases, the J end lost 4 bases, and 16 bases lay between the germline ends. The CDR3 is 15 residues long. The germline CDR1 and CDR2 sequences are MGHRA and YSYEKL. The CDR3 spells CASSPEDTGRETQYF. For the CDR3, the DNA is TGCGCCAGCAGCCCGGAGGACACAGGGAGAGAGACCCAGTACTTC.

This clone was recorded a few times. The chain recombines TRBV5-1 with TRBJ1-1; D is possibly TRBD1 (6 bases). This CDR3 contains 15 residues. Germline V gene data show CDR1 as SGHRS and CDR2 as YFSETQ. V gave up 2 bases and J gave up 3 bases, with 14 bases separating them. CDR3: CASSFSTGRYTEAFF. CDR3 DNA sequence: TGCGCCAGCAGCTTTAGTACAGGGAGGTACACTGAAGCTTTCTTT.

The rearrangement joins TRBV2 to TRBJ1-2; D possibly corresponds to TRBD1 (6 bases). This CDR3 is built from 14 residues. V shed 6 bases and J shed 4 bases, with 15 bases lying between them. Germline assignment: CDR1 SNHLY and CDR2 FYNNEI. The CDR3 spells CASRGGGAPYGYTF. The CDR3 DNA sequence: TGTGCCAGCAGAGGCGGGGGCGCTCCCTATGGCTACACCTTC.

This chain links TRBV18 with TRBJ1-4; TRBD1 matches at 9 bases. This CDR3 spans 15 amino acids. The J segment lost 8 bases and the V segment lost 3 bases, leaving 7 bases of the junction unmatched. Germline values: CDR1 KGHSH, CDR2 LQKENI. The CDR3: CASSPLRDRDEKLFF. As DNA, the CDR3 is TGTGCCAGCTCACCGCTCCGGGACAGGGACGAAAAACTGTTTTTT.

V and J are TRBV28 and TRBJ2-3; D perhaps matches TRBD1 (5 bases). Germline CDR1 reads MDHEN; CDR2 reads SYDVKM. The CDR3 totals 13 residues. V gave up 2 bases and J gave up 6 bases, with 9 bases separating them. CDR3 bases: TGTGCCAGCAGTTTAATAGCAGGGGATACGCAGTATTTT. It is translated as CASSLIAGDTQYF.

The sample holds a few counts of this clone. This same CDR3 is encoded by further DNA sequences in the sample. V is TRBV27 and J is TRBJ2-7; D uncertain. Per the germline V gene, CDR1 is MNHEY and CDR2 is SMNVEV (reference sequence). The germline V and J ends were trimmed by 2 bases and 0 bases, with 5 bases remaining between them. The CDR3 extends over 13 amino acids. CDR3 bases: TGTGCCAGCAGTTTAAAGGGCTCCTACGAGCAGTACTTC. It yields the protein CASSLKGSYEQYF.

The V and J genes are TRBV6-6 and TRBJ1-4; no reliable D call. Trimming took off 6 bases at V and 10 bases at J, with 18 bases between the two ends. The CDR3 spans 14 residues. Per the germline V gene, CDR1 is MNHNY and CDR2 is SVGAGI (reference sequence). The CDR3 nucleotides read TGTGCCAGCAGCAACTCGGGCGGCCGGGGAAAACTGTTTTTT. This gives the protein CASSNSGGRGKLFF.

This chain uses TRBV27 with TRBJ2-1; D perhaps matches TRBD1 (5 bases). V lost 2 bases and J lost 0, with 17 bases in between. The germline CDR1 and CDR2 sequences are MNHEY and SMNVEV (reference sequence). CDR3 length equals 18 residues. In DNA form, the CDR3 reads TGTGCCAGCAGTTTACGGTATCGTGGGGCGGACTCCTACAATGAGCAGTTCTTC. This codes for CASSLRYRGADSYNEQFF.

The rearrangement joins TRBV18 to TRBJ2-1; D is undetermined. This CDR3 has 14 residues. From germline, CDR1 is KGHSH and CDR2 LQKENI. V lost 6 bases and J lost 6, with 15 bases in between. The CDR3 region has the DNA TGTGCCAGCTCTCTTCGCGCTCTCCCCAATGAGCAGTTCTTC. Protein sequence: CASSLRALPNEQFF.

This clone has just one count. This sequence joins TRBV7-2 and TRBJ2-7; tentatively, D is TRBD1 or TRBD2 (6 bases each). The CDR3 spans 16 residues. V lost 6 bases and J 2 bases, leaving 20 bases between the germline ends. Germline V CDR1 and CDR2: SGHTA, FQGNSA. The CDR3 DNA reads TGTGCCAGCAGTCATCGCGGAGGGGGGTTAACCTACGAGCAGTACTTC. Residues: CASSHRGGGLTYEQYF.

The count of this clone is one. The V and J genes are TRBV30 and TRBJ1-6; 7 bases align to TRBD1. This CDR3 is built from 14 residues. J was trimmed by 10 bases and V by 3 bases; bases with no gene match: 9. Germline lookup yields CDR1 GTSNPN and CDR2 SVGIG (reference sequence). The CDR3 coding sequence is TGTGCCTGGAGCCTCGACAGGGTGGGGTCACCCCTCCACTTT. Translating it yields CAWSLDRVGSPLHF.

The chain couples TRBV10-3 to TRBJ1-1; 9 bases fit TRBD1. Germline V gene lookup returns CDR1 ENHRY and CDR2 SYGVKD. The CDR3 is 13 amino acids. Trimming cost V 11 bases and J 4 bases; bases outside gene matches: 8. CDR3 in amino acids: CAAGTGQGTEAFF. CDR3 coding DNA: TGTGCCGCGGGGACAGGGCAAGGCACTGAAGCTTTCTTT.

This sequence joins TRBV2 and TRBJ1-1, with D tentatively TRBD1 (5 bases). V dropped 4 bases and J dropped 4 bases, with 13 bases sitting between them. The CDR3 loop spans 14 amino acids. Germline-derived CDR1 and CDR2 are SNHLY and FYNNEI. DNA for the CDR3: TGTGCCAGCAGTGCGCAGGGCTATGCCACTGAAGCTTTCTTT. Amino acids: CASSAQGYATEAFF.